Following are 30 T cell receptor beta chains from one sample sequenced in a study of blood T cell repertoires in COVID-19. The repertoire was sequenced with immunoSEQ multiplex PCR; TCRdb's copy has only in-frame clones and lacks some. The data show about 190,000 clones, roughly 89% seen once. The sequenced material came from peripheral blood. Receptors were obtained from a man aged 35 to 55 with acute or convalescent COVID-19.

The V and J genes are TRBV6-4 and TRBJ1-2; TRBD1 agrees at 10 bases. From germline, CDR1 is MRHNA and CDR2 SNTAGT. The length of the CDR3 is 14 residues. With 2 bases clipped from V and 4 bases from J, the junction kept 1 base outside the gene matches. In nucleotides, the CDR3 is TGTGCCAGCAGTGACGGGACAGGGGTCTATGGCTACACCTTC. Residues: CASSDGTGVYGYTF.

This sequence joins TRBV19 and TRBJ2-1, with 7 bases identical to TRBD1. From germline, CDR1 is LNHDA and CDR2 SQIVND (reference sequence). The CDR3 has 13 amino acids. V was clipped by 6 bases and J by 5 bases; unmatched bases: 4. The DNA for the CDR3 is TGTGCCAGTAGCAAGGGACAGAACAATGAGCAGTTCTTC. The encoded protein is CASSKGQNNEQFF.

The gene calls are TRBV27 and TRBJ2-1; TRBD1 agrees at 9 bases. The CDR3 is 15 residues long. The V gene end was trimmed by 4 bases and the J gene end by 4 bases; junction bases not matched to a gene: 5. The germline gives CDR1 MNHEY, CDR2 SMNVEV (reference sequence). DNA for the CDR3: TGTGCCAGCAGTTGGGACAGGGTTGGGTACAATGAGCAGTTCTTC. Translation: CASSWDRVGYNEQFF.

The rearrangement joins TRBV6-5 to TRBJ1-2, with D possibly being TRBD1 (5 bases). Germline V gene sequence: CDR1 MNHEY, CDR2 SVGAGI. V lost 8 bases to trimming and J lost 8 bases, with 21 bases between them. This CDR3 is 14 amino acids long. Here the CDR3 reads CASGQGGSLIGYTF. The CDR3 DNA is TGTGCCAGCGGTCAGGGAGGGTCCCTAATCGGCTACACCTTC.

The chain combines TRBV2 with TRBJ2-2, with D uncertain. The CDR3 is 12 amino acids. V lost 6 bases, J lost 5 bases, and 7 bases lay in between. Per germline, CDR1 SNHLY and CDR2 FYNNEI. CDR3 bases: TGTGCCAGCAGCGGGTATACCGGGGAGCTGTTTTTT. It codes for CASSGYTGELFF.

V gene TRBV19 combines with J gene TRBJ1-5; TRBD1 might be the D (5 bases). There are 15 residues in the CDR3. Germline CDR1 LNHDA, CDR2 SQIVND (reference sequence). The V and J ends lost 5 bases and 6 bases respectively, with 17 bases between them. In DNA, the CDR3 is TGTGCCAGTAGTGCCCGGGGGGAGGGCCCTCAGCCCCAGCATTTT. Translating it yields CASSARGEGPQPQHF.

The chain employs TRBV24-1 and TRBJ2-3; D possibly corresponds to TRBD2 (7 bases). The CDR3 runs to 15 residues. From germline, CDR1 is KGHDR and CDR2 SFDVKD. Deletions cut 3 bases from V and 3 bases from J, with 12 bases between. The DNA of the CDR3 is TGTGCCACCAGTGATGGGGGGGGGCCAACAGATACGCAGTATTTT. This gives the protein CATSDGGGPTDTQYF.

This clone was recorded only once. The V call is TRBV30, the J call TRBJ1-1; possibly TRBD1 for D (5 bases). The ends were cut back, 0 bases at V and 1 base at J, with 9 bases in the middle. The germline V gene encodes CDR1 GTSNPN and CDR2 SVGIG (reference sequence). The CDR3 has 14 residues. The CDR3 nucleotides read TGTGCCTGGAGTGTAGGGACTAGGAACACTGAAGCTTTCTTT. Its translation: CAWSVGTRNTEAFF.

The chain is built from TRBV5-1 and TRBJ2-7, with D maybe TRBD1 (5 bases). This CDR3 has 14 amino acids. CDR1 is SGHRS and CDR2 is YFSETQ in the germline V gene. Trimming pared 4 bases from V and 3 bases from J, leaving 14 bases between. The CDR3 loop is CASSPVTVSYEQYF. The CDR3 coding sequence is TGCGCCAGCAGCCCCGTGACAGTCAGCTACGAGCAGTACTTC.

In DNA form, the CDR3 reads TGTGCCATCAGTGAAGGGGGGGATTACAATCAGCCCCAGCATTTT. It is translated as CAISEGGDYNQPQHF. The gene calls are TRBV10-3 and TRBJ1-5, with D perhaps matching TRBD1 (6 bases). Trimming removed 3 bases at V and 3 bases at J, with 12 bases between. CDR3 length equals 15 residues. Per germline, CDR1 ENHRY and CDR2 SYGVKD.

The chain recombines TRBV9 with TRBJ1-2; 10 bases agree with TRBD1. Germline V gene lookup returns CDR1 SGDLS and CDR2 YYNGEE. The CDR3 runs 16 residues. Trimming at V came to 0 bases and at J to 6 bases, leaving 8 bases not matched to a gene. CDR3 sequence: CASSVEGQGIVDGYTF. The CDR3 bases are TGTGCCAGCAGCGTAGAGGGACAGGGGATTGTCGATGGCTACACCTTC.

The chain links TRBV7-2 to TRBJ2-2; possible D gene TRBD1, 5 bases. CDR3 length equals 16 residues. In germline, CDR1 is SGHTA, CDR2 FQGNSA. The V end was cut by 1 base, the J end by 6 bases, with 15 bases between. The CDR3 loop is CASSLDPGKVAGELFF. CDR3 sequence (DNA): TGTGCCAGCAGCTTAGACCCAGGGAAAGTCGCCGGGGAGCTGTTTTTT.

The CDR3 loop is CARGGGFGGFYNEQFF. CDR3 coding DNA: TGTGCCCGCGGGGGAGGGTTCGGGGGGTTTTACAATGAGCAGTTCTTC. V and J are TRBV25-1 and TRBJ2-1, with 7 nucleotides matching TRBD2. J lost 4 bases, V lost 11 bases, and 17 bases had no gene match. The CDR3 totals 16 residues. In germline, CDR1 is MGHDK, CDR2 SYGVNS.

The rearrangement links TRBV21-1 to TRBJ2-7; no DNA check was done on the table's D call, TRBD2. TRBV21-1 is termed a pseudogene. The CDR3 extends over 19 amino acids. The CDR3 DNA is TGTGCCAGCAGCAAAGCATCTAGGGACTGCGTAGCGGGGACCTACGAGCAGTACTTC. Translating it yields CASSKASRDCVAGTYEQYF.

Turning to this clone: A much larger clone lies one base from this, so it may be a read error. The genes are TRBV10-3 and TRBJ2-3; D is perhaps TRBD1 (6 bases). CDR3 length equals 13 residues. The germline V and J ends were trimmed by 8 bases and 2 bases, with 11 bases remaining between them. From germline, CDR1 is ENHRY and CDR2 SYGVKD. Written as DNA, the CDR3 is TGTGCCATCCGGGACACCAACACAGATACGCAGTATTTT. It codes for CAIRDTNTDTQYF.

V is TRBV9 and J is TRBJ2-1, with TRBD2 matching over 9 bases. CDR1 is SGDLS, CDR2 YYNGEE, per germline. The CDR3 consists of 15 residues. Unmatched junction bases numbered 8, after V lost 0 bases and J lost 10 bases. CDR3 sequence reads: CASSVAGATSGEQFF. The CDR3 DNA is TGTGCCAGCAGCGTAGCTGGGGCTACTAGCGGGGAGCAGTTCTTC.

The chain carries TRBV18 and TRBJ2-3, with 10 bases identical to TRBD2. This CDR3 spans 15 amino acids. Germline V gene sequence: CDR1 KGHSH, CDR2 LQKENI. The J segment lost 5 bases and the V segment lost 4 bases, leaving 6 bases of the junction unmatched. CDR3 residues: CASSQSGGAGDTQYF. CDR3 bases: TGTGCCAGCTCACAAAGCGGGGGGGCCGGAGATACGCAGTATTTT. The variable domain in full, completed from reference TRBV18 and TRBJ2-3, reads NAGVMQNPRHLVRRRGQEARLRCSPMKGHSHVYWYRQLPEEGLKFMVYLQKENIIDESGMPKERFSAEFPKEGPSILRIQQVVRGDSAAYFCASSQSGGAGDTQYFGPGTRLTVL.

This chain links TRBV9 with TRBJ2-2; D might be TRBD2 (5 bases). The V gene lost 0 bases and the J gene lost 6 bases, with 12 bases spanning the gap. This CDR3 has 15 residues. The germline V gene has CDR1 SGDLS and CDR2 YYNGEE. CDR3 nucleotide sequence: TGTGCCAGCAGCGTAGCTATGGTCGGGGCCGGGGAGCTGTTTTTT. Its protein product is CASSVAMVGAGELFF.

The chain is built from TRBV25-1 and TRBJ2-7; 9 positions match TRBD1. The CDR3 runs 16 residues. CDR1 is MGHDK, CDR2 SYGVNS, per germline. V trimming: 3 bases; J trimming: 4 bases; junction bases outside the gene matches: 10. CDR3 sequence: CASSEIGETGGYEQYF. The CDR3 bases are TGTGCCAGCAGTGAGATCGGTGAGACAGGGGGTTACGAGCAGTACTTC.

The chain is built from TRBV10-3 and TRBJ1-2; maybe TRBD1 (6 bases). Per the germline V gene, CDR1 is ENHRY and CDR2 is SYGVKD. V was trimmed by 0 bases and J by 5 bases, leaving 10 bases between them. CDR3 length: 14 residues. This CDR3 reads CAISESGQGYGYTF. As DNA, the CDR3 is TGTGCCATCAGTGAGTCAGGGCAGGGGTATGGCTACACCTTC.

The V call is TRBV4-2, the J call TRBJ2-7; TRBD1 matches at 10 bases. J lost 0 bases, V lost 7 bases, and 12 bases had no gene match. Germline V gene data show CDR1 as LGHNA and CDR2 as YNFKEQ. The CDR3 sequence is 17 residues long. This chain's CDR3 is CASTIKAGTGDSYEQYF. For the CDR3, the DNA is TGTGCCAGCACCATAAAAGCCGGGACAGGGGACTCCTACGAGCAGTACTTC.

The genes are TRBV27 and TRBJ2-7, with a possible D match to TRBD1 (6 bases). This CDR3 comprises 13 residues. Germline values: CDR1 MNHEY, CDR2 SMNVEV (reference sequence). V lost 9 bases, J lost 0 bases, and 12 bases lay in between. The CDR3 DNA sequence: TGTGCCAGTGGGACAACCAGCTCCTACGAGCAGTACTTC. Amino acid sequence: CASGTTSSYEQYF.

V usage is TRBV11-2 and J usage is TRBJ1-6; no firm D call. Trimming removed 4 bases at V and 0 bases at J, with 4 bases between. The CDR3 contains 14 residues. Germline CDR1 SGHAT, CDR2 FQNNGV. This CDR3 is CASSSRSYNSPLHF. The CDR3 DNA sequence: TGTGCCAGCAGCTCCCGCTCCTATAATTCACCCCTCCACTTT.

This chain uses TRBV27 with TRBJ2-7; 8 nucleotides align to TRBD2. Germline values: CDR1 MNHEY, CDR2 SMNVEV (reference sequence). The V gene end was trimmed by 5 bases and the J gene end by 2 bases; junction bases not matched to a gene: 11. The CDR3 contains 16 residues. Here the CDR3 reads CASSQPGLGKTYEQYF. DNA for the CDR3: TGTGCCAGCAGTCAACCGGGACTAGGAAAGACCTACGAGCAGTACTTC.

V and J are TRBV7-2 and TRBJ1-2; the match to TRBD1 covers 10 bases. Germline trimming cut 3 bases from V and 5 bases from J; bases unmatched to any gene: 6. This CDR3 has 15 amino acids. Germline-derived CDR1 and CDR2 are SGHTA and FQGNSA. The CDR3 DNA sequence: TGTGCCAGCAGCTTGTCTCCGGGACAGGGGTATGGCTACACCTTC. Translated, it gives CASSLSPGQGYGYTF.

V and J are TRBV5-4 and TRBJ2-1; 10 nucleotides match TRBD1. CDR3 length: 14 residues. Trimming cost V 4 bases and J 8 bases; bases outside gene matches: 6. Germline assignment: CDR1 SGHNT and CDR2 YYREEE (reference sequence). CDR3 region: CASSPDRGYDEQFF. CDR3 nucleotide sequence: TGTGCCAGCAGCCCGGACAGGGGGTACGATGAGCAGTTCTTC.

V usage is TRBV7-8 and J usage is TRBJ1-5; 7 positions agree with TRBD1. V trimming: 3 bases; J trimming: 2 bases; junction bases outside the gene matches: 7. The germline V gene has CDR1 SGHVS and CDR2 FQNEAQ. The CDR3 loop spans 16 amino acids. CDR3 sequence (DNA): TGTGCCAGCAGCTTGGGGAGTGGACAGGGCAATCAGCCCCAGCATTTT. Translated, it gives CASSLGSGQGNQPQHF.

Written as DNA, the CDR3 is TGTGCCAGCAGCGCATGGCGGGGACTAGCGGGGGGCCGATACAATGAGCAGTTCTTC. Translated, it gives CASSAWRGLAGGRYNEQFF. This chain links TRBV7-2 with TRBJ2-1; 15 bases fit TRBD2. V lost 5 bases to trimming and J lost 4 bases; unmatched junction nucleotides: 12. Germline assignment: CDR1 SGHTA and CDR2 FQGNSA. CDR3 length equals 19 residues.

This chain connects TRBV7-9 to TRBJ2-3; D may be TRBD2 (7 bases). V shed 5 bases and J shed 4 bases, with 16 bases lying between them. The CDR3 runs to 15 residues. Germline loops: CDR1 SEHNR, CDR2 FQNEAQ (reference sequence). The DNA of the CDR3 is TGTGCCAGCAGCCCTGGGGGGGGCGATGCAGATACGCAGTATTTT. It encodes CASSPGGGDADTQYF.

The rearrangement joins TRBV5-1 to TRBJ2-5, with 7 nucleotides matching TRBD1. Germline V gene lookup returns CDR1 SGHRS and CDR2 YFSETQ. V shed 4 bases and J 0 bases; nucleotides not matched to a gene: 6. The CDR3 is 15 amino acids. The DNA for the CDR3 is TGCGCCAGCAGCGTGGGGACAGCGGACCAAGAGACCCAGTACTTC. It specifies CASSVGTADQETQYF.